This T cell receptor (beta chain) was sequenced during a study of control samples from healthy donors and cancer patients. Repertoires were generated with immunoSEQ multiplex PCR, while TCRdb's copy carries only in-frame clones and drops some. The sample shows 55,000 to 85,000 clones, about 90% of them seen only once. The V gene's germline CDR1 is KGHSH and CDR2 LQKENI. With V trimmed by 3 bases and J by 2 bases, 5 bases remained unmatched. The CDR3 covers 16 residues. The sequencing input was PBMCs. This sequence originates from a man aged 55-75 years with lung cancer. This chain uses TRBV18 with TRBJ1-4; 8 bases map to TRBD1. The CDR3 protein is CASSPRQGSTNEKLFF. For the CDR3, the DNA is TGTGCCAGCTCACCTCGACAGGGGAGTACTAATGAAAAACTGTTTTTT.